These 30 T cell receptor beta chains originate from one sample sequenced in a study of response to subunit inactivated influenza vaccine. TCRdb re-called the RT-PCR reads through MiXCR, storing one row per CDR3 protein. This table has around 600,000 distinct CDR3 sequences, approximately 11% appearing once. This sample was also put to use in a study of T cells expressing NK-cell markers. From that paper: 5'RACE template switching with UMIs generated TCR beta cDNA.

Source: PBMCs from blood, taken on the day of vaccination. These TCRs come from a man over 45 who received an inactivated influenza vaccine.

This clonotype was observed a handful of times. The genes are TRBV11-3 and TRBJ2-7, with D perhaps TRBD1 or TRBD2 (5 bases each). CDR3 length: 14 amino acids. Trimming removed 5 bases from V and 3 bases from J, with 14 bases in between. Germline V gives CDR1 SGHNT, CDR2 YENEEA. The CDR3 DNA follows: TGTGCCAGCAGCGTCGACAGTCGGGGCTACGAGCAGTACTTC. It is translated as CASSVDSRGYEQYF.

The rearrangement joins TRBV12-3 or TRBV12-4 to TRBJ1-1; TRBD1 matches at 7 bases. Trimming removed 1 base from V and 0 bases from J; junction bases left unmatched: 2. The CDR3 has 15 amino acids. The CDR3 region has the DNA TGTGCCAGCAGTTTAGACAGGGGAATGAACACTGAAGCTTTCTTT. This sequence encodes CASSLDRGMNTEAFF.

On this clonotype itself: Just one base apart from a much larger clone, this may be a read error. CDR3 in DNA: TGTGCCAGCAGCTTAGCGAAGAGCAGAGATACGCAGTATTTT. It yields the protein CASSLAKSRDTQYF. The chain links TRBV7-2 to TRBJ2-3; D uncertain. This CDR3 contains 14 residues. CDR1 and CDR2 from the germline V gene are SGHTA and FQGNSA.

This chain uses TRBV6-1 with TRBJ2-5, with D tentatively TRBD1 (6 bases). CDR1 is MNHNS and CDR2 is SASEGT in the germline V gene. Trimming removed 5 bases at V and 3 bases at J, with 13 bases between. The CDR3 runs 14 residues. The CDR3 nucleotides are TGTGCCAGCAGTCCCCTTGCAGGGGAAGAGACCCAGTACTTC. Protein product: CASSPLAGEETQYF.

This clonotype came up a few times. The chain joins TRBV29-1 to TRBJ2-7; D gene uncertain. Looked up from germline, CDR1 is SQVTM and CDR2 is ANQGSEA. The CDR3 is 11 amino acids. V shed 6 bases and J shed 2 bases, with 8 bases lying between them. The CDR3 DNA reads as TGCAGCGTCTACGGTACCTACGAGCAGTACTTC. It yields the protein CSVYGTYEQYF.

This clonotype has a handful of counts. The CDR3 sequence is CASSYASGSYNEQFF. CDR3 DNA sequence: TGTGCCAGCAGTTACGCGTCAGGGTCCTACAATGAGCAGTTCTTC. The chain employs TRBV6-5 and TRBJ2-1; perhaps TRBD1 as D (5 bases). The ends were cut back, 2 bases at V and 1 base at J, with 9 bases in the middle. CDR3 length: 15 amino acids. Germline CDR1 MNHEY, CDR2 SVGAGI.

This clonotype has only a few counts. The V gene is TRBV6-5, the J gene TRBJ2-5; 11 nucleotides match TRBD2. CDR3 length: 17 residues. With 5 bases clipped from V and 2 bases from J, the junction kept 10 bases outside the gene matches. Per the germline V gene, CDR1 is MNHEY and CDR2 is SVGAGI. CDR3 bases: TGTGCCAGCAGTCTACAACCGGGACTAGCGGTGCAAGAGACCCAGTACTTC. It translates to CASSLQPGLAVQETQYF.

The chain carries TRBV29-1 and TRBJ2-2; 8 bases line up with TRBD2. V was clipped by 6 bases and J by 0 bases; unmatched bases: 3. CDR3 length: 14 amino acids. Germline values: CDR1 SQVTM, CDR2 ANQGSEA. The DNA for the CDR3 is TGCAGCGTCTCAGCGGGGGCGAACACCGGGGAGCTGTTTTTT. This gives the protein CSVSAGANTGELFF.

This clonotype was found a few times. The rearrangement uses TRBV5-1 and TRBJ2-5; weak D call: TRBD2 (6 bases). The CDR3 runs to 16 residues. Germline V gene sequence: CDR1 SGHRS, CDR2 YFSETQ. The V and J ends lost 0 bases and 2 bases respectively, with 14 bases between them. The DNA for the CDR3 is TGCGCCAGCAGCTTGGGGAGGGCTAGCATACAAGAGACCCAGTACTTC. This encodes CASSLGRASIQETQYF.

The V call is TRBV14, the J call TRBJ2-7; 13 nucleotides align to TRBD2. CDR1 is SGHDN, CDR2 FVKESK, per germline. The V gene end was trimmed by 3 bases and the J gene end by 2 bases; junction bases not matched to a gene: 4. CDR3 length equals 16 residues. The CDR3 nucleotides read TGTGCCAGCAGCCACCCTGGACTAGCGGGAGCCTACGAGCAGTACTTC. Its translation is CASSHPGLAGAYEQYF.

In this sample, this clonotype turned up a few times. This chain joins TRBV28 and TRBJ2-3, with TRBD2 matching 8 bases. The V segment lost 3 bases and the J segment 5 bases; nucleotides outside the gene matches: 10. There are 16 residues in the CDR3. CDR1 is MDHEN, CDR2 SYDVKM, per germline. The CDR3 coding sequence is TGTGCCAGCAGTTTGTCGGTAGCGGGATTAAGAGATACGCAGTATTTT. Translation: CASSLSVAGLRDTQYF.

This clonotype was counted ten times or more. This chain uses TRBV9 with TRBJ2-3; 7 nucleotides match TRBD1. V lost 3 bases and J lost 6; bases outside the gene matches: 10. CDR1 is SGDLS, CDR2 YYNGEE, per germline. This CDR3 comprises 15 residues. For the CDR3, the DNA is TGTGCCAGCAGCGAGGGGACAGTATCCAGGGATACGCAGTATTTT. This codes for CASSEGTVSRDTQYF.

This clonotype occurred a few times. The J gene is TRBJ2-7, the V gene TRBV14; 9 bases are a match to TRBD1. This CDR3 region has 16 residues. Germline trimming cut 3 bases from V and 2 bases from J; bases unmatched to any gene: 8. In germline, CDR1 is SGHDN, CDR2 FVKESK. CDR3 DNA sequence: TGTGCCAGCAGCCAGCGACCGGGACAGGGACCCTACGAGCAGTACTTC. Its translation: CASSQRPGQGPYEQYF.

This clonotype was counted ten times or more. This sequence joins TRBV2 and TRBJ2-7, with 8 bases identical to TRBD2. The V and J ends lost 3 bases and 1 base, in that order; junction bases with no gene match: 5. The CDR3 runs to 15 residues. Per the germline V gene, CDR1 is SNHLY and CDR2 is FYNNEI. Written as DNA, the CDR3 is TGTGCCAGCAGTGAGTCGGTAGCGGGGTCCTACGAGCAGTACTTC. Amino acid sequence: CASSESVAGSYEQYF.

The genes are TRBV10-3 and TRBJ1-2; the D gene is possibly TRBD1 (5 bases). The CDR3 runs to 12 residues. The germline V gene encodes CDR1 ENHRY and CDR2 SYGVKD. With 4 bases removed from V and 9 bases from J, the gap between germline ends came to 12 bases. The CDR3 sequence: CAISAGTGSYTF. The DNA for the CDR3 is TGTGCCATCAGTGCCGGGACGGGAAGCTACACCTTC.

A few counts support this clonotype. The chain joins TRBV7-2 to TRBJ1-2; D call uncertain. There are 12 residues in the CDR3. Trimming removed 1 base from V and 5 bases from J, with 5 bases in between. Germline V gene lookup returns CDR1 SGHTA and CDR2 FQGNSA. The CDR3, as DNA: TGTGCCAGCAGCTTAGGGCGGTATGGCTACACCTTC. Translating it yields CASSLGRYGYTF.

This chain uses TRBV2 with TRBJ2-1; no clear D. Germline-derived CDR1 and CDR2 are SNHLY and FYNNEI. There are 13 residues in the CDR3. The germline V and J ends were trimmed by 6 bases and 6 bases, with 12 bases remaining between them. This chain's CDR3 is CASRVGLANEQFF. The CDR3 nucleotides read TGTGCCAGCAGGGTAGGATTGGCCAATGAGCAGTTCTTC. The entire variable domain, with the rest obtained from reference TRBV2 and TRBJ2-1, is as follows: EPEVTQTPSHQVTQMGQEVILRCVPISNHLYFYWYRQILGQKVEFLVSFYNNEISEKSEIFDDQFSVERPDGSNFTLKIRSTKLEDSAMYFCASRVGLANEQFFGPGTRLTVL.

The V gene is TRBV5-1, the J gene TRBJ2-5, with TRBD1 as a possible D gene (6 bases). V was trimmed by 1 base and J by 4 bases, leaving 8 bases between them. Germline CDR1 is SGHRS and CDR2 is YFSETQ. This CDR3 has 13 residues. Here the CDR3 DNA reads TGCGCCAGCAGCTTGCGACAGGCAGAGACCCAGTACTTC. Its protein is CASSLRQAETQYF.

This clonotype turned up a few times. CDR3 sequence: CSASARASYEQYF. CDR3 bases: TGCAGTGCTAGCGCGCGGGCTTCCTACGAGCAGTACTTC. The V call is TRBV20-1, the J call TRBJ2-7; D is perhaps TRBD2 (5 bases). Per the germline V gene, CDR1 is DFQATT and CDR2 is SNEGSKA (reference sequence). V lost 3 bases, J lost 1 base, and 10 bases lay in between. This CDR3 region has 13 residues.

This clonotype was counted between two and nine times. The chain is built from TRBV11-2 and TRBJ2-3, with 12 bases that match TRBD2. J gave up 0 bases and V 0 bases, and 7 bases lay outside the gene matches. The germline V gene encodes CDR1 SGHAT and CDR2 FQNNGV. CDR3 length: 19 amino acids. The CDR3: CASSLDSGLAGPSTDTQYF. CDR3 coding DNA: TGTGCCAGCAGCTTAGATTCAGGACTAGCGGGGCCCAGCACAGATACGCAGTATTTT.

The CDR3 reads CASSPWGASDEQYF. Here the CDR3 DNA reads TGTGCCAGCAGCCCTTGGGGGGCGTCTGACGAGCAGTACTTC. The genes are TRBV9 and TRBJ2-7; either TRBD1 or TRBD2 may supply D (6 bases each). V lost 4 bases and J 5 bases, leaving 16 bases between the germline ends. CDR1 is SGDLS, CDR2 YYNGEE, per germline. The CDR3 is made up of 14 amino acids. Full variable domain (outside the CDR3, taken from reference TRBV9 and TRBJ2-7): DSGVTQTPKHLITATGQRVTLRCSPRSGDLSVYWYQQSLDQGLQFLIQYYNGEERAKGNILERFSAQQFPDLHSELNLSSLELGDSALYFCASSPWGASDEQYFGPGTRLTVT.

On this clonotype: Germline and junction disagree at one end, which may indicate a read error. The rearrangement uses TRBV20-1 and TRBJ2-7; D gene unclear. The CDR3 spans 16 residues. In germline, CDR1 is DFQATT, CDR2 SNEGSKA (reference sequence). The CDR3 sequence is CCARFGQAPKDYEQYF. The CDR3, as DNA: TGCTGTGCTAGATTTGGGCAGGCCCCAAAAGACTACGAGCAGTACTTC.

The genes are TRBV7-9 and TRBJ2-1, with TRBD2 matching 11 bases. From germline, CDR1 is SEHNR and CDR2 FQNEAQ (reference sequence). V gave up 3 bases and J gave up 9 bases; unmatched junction bases: 7. The CDR3 spans 15 residues. The CDR3 coding sequence is TGTGCCAGCAGCTTTCCACTAGCGGGAGTGGGTGAGCAGTTCTTC. Translation gives CASSFPLAGVGEQFF.

This clonotype occurred a few times. V and J are TRBV10-3 and TRBJ1-3, with D possibly matching TRBD1 (5 bases). Deletions cut 2 bases from V and 0 bases from J, with 23 bases between. The CDR3 runs 20 residues. Germline V gene lookup returns CDR1 ENHRY and CDR2 SYGVKD. The CDR3 DNA follows: TGTGCCATCAGTGAGGGCCTGGGAGGGGTACTTCGTCCCTCTGGAAACACCATATATTTT. Its translation: CAISEGLGGVLRPSGNTIYF.

The table lists this clonotype with a few counts. CDR3 nucleotide sequence: TGCGCCAGCAGCCTACGGACTAGCGGGGGCTCGGATACGCAGTATTTT. As protein: CASSLRTSGGSDTQYF. This chain uses TRBV5-1 with TRBJ2-3; TRBD2 matches at 13 bases. In germline, CDR1 is SGHRS, CDR2 YFSETQ. The CDR3 sequence is 16 residues long. The junction had 8 bases not matched to a gene; V was cut back by 4 bases and J by 6 bases.

The CDR3 region is CASSFGGQVFRGTQYF. CDR3 DNA sequence: TGTGCCAGCAGTTTTGGGGGACAGGTGTTCCGAGGAACCCAGTACTTC. This rearrangement joins TRBV28 to TRBJ2-5; 8 nucleotides line up with TRBD1. Losses at the gene ends were 3 bases for V and 8 bases for J; bases not matched to a gene: 14. Looked up from germline, CDR1 is MDHEN and CDR2 is SYDVKM. The CDR3 loop spans 16 amino acids.

The gene calls are TRBV27 and TRBJ2-5; 7 nucleotides line up with TRBD2. The V segment lost 5 bases and the J segment 5 bases; nucleotides outside the gene matches: 11. Germline CDR1 reads MNHEY; CDR2 reads SMNVEV (reference sequence). This CDR3 is 15 amino acids long. The CDR3 loop reads CASSNLAEFRETQYF. The CDR3 DNA is TGTGCCAGCAGTAACCTAGCGGAGTTTAGGGAGACCCAGTACTTC.

This clonotype was seen more than once but under ten times. The rearrangement links TRBV7-3 to TRBJ2-3; D could derive from TRBD1 or TRBD2 (6 bases each). Germline CDR1 SGHTA, CDR2 FQGTGA. Trimming stripped 2 bases from V and 4 bases from J, with 16 bases between. The CDR3 length is 16 residues. The CDR3 coding sequence is TGTGCCAGCAGCTTAGGGGGGCTAGCTATGGCAGATACGCAGTATTTT. Translating gives CASSLGGLAMADTQYF.

The table lists this clonotype with many counts. J is TRBJ2-1 and V is TRBV29-1; D might be TRBD1 (5 bases). Germline V lookup: CDR1 SQVTM, CDR2 ANQGSEA. Trimming shortened V by 4 bases and J by 4 bases, and 17 bases separated the two germline ends. The CDR3 has 15 residues. This chain's CDR3 is CSVVRGRALYNEQFF. In nucleotides, the CDR3 is TGCAGCGTTGTTAGGGGCAGGGCGCTTTACAATGAGCAGTTCTTC.

In this sample, this clonotype turned up a few times. The rearrangement links TRBV28 to TRBJ1-1; no reliable D call. Germline V gene data show CDR1 as MDHEN and CDR2 as SYDVKM. The CDR3 sequence is 12 residues long. Deletions cut 6 bases from V and 0 bases from J, with 5 bases between. DNA of the CDR3: TGTGCCAGCAGGCGGTTGAACACTGAAGCTTTCTTT. Encoded protein: CASRRLNTEAFF.